The present entry profiles one T cell receptor (beta chain) with its context. The trim removed 0 bases at V and 6 bases at J, leaving 7 bases unmatched. Germline CDR1 is SGHRS and CDR2 is YFSETQ. CDR3 size: 17 residues. The data are from a study of blood T cell repertoires in COVID-19. The wider study: The origin of the acute and convalescent COVID-19 samples was the United States, Italy and Spain. From T cells, B-cell-depleted T cells, or PBMCs came the material, which was cDNA or gDNA.

Authors' processing steps: Amplified reference gene primers provided the basis for estimating nucleated cell counts. Produced via immunoSEQ multiplex PCR; TCRdb's table is partial and in-frame only. The V and J calls and clone size were taken over from that table, and D and trimming were inferred from the DNA. The sample consists of about 340,000 clones, around four fifths of them appearing once. The sequencing input was peripheral blood. The clonotype comes from a man younger than 40 with active or convalescent COVID-19. J is TRBJ2-1 and V is TRBV5-1; TRBD2 aligns across 12 bases. This CDR3 is CASSLVLAGGGLNEQFF. DNA for the CDR3: TGCGCCAGCAGCTTGGTACTAGCGGGAGGAGGGCTCAATGAGCAGTTCTTC.